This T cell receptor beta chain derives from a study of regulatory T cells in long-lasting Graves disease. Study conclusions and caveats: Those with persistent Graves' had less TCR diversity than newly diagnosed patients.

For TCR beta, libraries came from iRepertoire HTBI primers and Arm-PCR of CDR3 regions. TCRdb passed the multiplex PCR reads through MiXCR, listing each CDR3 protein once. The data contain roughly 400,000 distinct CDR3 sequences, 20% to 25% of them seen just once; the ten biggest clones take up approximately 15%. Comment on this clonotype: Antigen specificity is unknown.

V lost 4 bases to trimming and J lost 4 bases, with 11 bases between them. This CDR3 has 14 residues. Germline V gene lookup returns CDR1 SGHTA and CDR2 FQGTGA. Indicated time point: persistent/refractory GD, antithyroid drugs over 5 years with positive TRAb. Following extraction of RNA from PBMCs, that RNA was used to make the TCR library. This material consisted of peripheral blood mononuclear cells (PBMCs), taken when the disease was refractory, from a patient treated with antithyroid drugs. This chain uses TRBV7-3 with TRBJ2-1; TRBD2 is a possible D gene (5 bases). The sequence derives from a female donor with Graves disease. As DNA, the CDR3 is TGTGCCAGCAGCTCCTCCGGGGAGTACAATGAGCAGTTCTTC. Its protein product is CASSSSGEYNEQFF.